This is a list of T cell receptor beta chains from one sample in a study of blood T cell repertoires in COVID-19. Data came from immunoSEQ multiplex PCR; TCRdb stores just in-frame clones and leaves some out. This table holds about 390,000 clones, just under 90% found once. The specimen was PBMCs or T cells enriched from blood (not recorded which). All receptors derive from a woman between 50 and 59 years old who had recovered from COVID-19. Each CDR3 is given with its conserved first and last residue. The D gene is left open where the match is weak. The size entry is marked missing in some rows and otherwise reads once, few, many or a size class.

j_call: TRBJ1-3
clone_size: once
d_call: NA
v_call: TRBV3-1/TRBV3-2
cdr3_aa: CASSQDRKGNTIYF
cdr3_nt: TGTGCCAGCAGCCAAGATAGAAAGGGAAACACCATATATTTT

j_call: TRBJ1-1
clone_size: NA
d_call: NA
v_call: TRBV5-4
cdr3_aa: CASSFNRALNTEAFF
cdr3_nt: TGTGCCAGCAGCTTTAACAGGGCGTTGAACACTGAAGCTTTCTTT

j_call: TRBJ1-1
clone_size: NA
d_call: NA
v_call: TRBV30
cdr3_aa: CAWSVQNLFEAFF
cdr3_nt: TGTGCCTGGAGTGTACAAAATCTTTTTGAAGCTTTCTTT

j_call: TRBJ2-2
clone_size: NA
d_call: NA
v_call: TRBV6-2/TRBV6-3
cdr3_aa: CASSPRSGELFF
cdr3_nt: TGTGCCAGCAGTCCGAGGTCCGGGGAGCTGTTTTTT

j_call: TRBJ2-1
clone_size: NA
d_call: TRBD2
v_call: TRBV5-3
cdr3_aa: CARSPRTSGGPTYNEQFF
cdr3_nt: TGTGCCAGAAGCCCCCGGACTAGCGGGGGCCCTACCTACAATGAGCAGTTCTTC

j_call: TRBJ2-5
clone_size: NA
d_call: NA
v_call: TRBV18
cdr3_aa: CASSRRQAEQETQYF
cdr3_nt: TGTGCCAGCTCTCGCCGACAGGCCGAACAAGAGACCCAGTACTTC

j_call: TRBJ1-6
clone_size: once
d_call: NA
v_call: TRBV19
cdr3_aa: CASSSRQQDNSPLHF
cdr3_nt: TGTGCCAGTAGTTCCCGACAGCAAGATAATTCACCCCTCCACTTT

j_call: TRBJ2-1
clone_size: once
d_call: TRBD2
v_call: TRBV2
cdr3_aa: CASSPGTSGRLHEQFF
cdr3_nt: TGTGCCAGCAGCCCCGGGACTAGCGGTCGCCTCCATGAGCAGTTCTTC

j_call: TRBJ2-7
clone_size: NA
d_call: NA
v_call: TRBV28
cdr3_aa: CASSLLFRSYEQYF
cdr3_nt: TGTGCCAGCAGTTTATTGTTCCGTTCCTACGAGCAGTACTTC

j_call: TRBJ2-3
clone_size: NA
d_call: TRBD1
v_call: TRBV29-1
cdr3_aa: CSVVNPDRNTDTQYF
cdr3_nt: TGCAGCGTTGTGAACCCGGACAGGAACACAGATACGCAGTATTTT

j_call: TRBJ2-2
clone_size: once
d_call: NA
v_call: TRBV29-1
cdr3_aa: CSGAVTGTGELFF
cdr3_nt: TGCAGCGGGGCGGTCACGGGGACCGGGGAGCTGTTTTTT

j_call: TRBJ2-5
clone_size: NA
d_call: TRBD2
v_call: TRBV4-2
cdr3_aa: CASSQDGLAGRQETQYF
cdr3_nt: TGTGCCAGCAGCCAAGATGGGCTAGCGGGGAGGCAAGAGACCCAGTACTTC

j_call: TRBJ2-6
clone_size: NA
d_call: NA
v_call: TRBV18
cdr3_aa: CASSPTSGANVLTF
cdr3_nt: TGTGCCAGCTCTCCGACTTCTGGGGCCAACGTCCTGACTTTC

j_call: TRBJ1-6
clone_size: NA
d_call: NA
v_call: TRBV30
cdr3_aa: CAWRLEGEVGHSPLHF
cdr3_nt: TGTGCCTGGAGACTCGAGGGTGAGGTCGGCCATTCACCCCTCCACTTT

j_call: TRBJ1-5
clone_size: NA
d_call: NA
v_call: TRBV11-2
cdr3_aa: CASSSYRDQPQHF
cdr3_nt: TGTGCCAGCAGCTCCTACCGGGATCAGCCCCAGCATTTT

j_call: TRBJ2-3
clone_size: NA
d_call: NA
v_call: TRBV10-3
cdr3_aa: CASEEPGYGTDTQYF
cdr3_nt: TGTGCCAGCGAGGAGCCCGGGTATGGCACAGATACGCAGTATTTT

j_call: TRBJ2-7
clone_size: NA
d_call: TRBD1
v_call: TRBV2
cdr3_aa: CASSSGTGEYEQYF
cdr3_nt: TGTGCCAGCAGTTCCGGGACAGGGGAATACGAGCAGTACTTC

j_call: TRBJ1-1
clone_size: NA
d_call: NA
v_call: TRBV6-5
cdr3_aa: CASSYNGGYTEAFF
cdr3_nt: TGTGCCAGCAGTTACAATGGAGGTTACACTGAAGCTTTCTTT

j_call: TRBJ2-1
clone_size: once
d_call: TRBD2
v_call: TRBV11-3
cdr3_aa: CASSDSGANLYNEQFF
cdr3_nt: TGTGCCAGCAGCGATAGCGGGGCCAACCTATACAATGAGCAGTTCTTC

j_call: TRBJ1-2
clone_size: NA
d_call: NA
v_call: TRBV21-1
cdr3_aa: CASSQRLDRGPGYTF
cdr3_nt: TGTGCCAGCAGCCAACGGTTGGACAGGGGTCCAGGCTACACCTTC

j_call: TRBJ1-2
clone_size: once
d_call: TRBD1
v_call: TRBV6-1
cdr3_aa: CASSEKQGDYGYTF
cdr3_nt: TGTGCCAGCAGTGAAAAACAGGGGGACTATGGCTACACCTTC

j_call: TRBJ1-6
clone_size: NA
d_call: TRBD1
v_call: TRBV7-8
cdr3_aa: CASSSGTGDNSPLHF
cdr3_nt: TGTGCCAGCAGCTCAGGGACAGGGGATAATTCACCCCTCCACTTT

j_call: TRBJ2-4
clone_size: NA
d_call: NA
v_call: TRBV4-3
cdr3_aa: CASSPGSGGLAKNIQYF
cdr3_nt: TGCGCCAGCAGCCCCGGAAGTGGGGGACTAGCCAAAAACATTCAGTACTTC

j_call: TRBJ1-1
clone_size: NA
d_call: NA
v_call: TRBV7-9
cdr3_aa: CASSSRGRGVSEAFF
cdr3_nt: TGTGCCAGCAGCTCCCGGGGCAGGGGAGTTTCTGAAGCTTTCTTT

j_call: TRBJ1-2
clone_size: NA
d_call: NA
v_call: TRBV6-5
cdr3_aa: CASRRDWGGYTF
cdr3_nt: TGTGCCAGCAGGCGGGATTGGGGCGGCTACACCTTC

j_call: TRBJ2-7
clone_size: NA
d_call: TRBD1
v_call: TRBV19
cdr3_aa: CASSSGTGAYEQYF
cdr3_nt: TGTGCCAGTTCGTCCGGGACAGGGGCCTACGAGCAGTACTTC

j_call: TRBJ1-3
clone_size: NA
d_call: NA
v_call: TRBV9
cdr3_aa: CASSVYQGSSGNTIYF
cdr3_nt: TGTGCCAGCAGCGTATATCAGGGGAGCTCTGGAAACACCATATATTTT

j_call: TRBJ1-1
clone_size: NA
d_call: TRBD1
v_call: TRBV7-2
cdr3_aa: CASSPHRGQGNTEAFF
cdr3_nt: TGTGCCAGCAGCCCCCACCGGGGACAGGGTAACACTGAAGCTTTCTTT

j_call: TRBJ1-1
clone_size: NA
d_call: NA
v_call: TRBV27
cdr3_aa: CASSLYGVGAEAFF
cdr3_nt: TGTGCCAGCAGTTTATATGGGGTTGGGGCCGAAGCTTTCTTT

j_call: TRBJ1-3
clone_size: NA
d_call: TRBD1
v_call: TRBV3-1/TRBV3-2
cdr3_aa: CASRPGGTGNTIYF
cdr3_nt: TGTGCCAGCAGGCCAGGGGGAACTGGAAACACCATATATTTT

j_call: TRBJ2-1
clone_size: NA
d_call: NA
v_call: TRBV28
cdr3_aa: CASSLGPLPEQFF
cdr3_nt: TGTGCCAGCAGTTTAGGGCCCCTCCCGGAGCAGTTCTTC

j_call: TRBJ2-7
clone_size: NA
d_call: NA
v_call: TRBV10-3
cdr3_aa: CAISRDTSSYEQYF
cdr3_nt: TGTGCCATCAGCCGGGACACAAGCTCCTACGAGCAGTACTTC

j_call: TRBJ2-7
clone_size: NA
d_call: NA
v_call: TRBV2
cdr3_aa: CASMAGTATYEQYF
cdr3_nt: TGTGCCAGCATGGCGGGGACAGCCACCTACGAGCAGTACTTC

j_call: TRBJ1-2
clone_size: NA
d_call: NA
v_call: TRBV14
cdr3_aa: CASSQGTRRVTF
cdr3_nt: TGTGCCAGCAGCCAAGGAACCAGACGGGTGACCTTC

j_call: TRBJ2-1
clone_size: once
d_call: NA
v_call: TRBV7-3
cdr3_aa: CASSSSGAGEPYNEQFF
cdr3_nt: TGTGCCAGCAGCTCCTCGGGGGCGGGGGAGCCCTACAATGAGCAGTTCTTC

j_call: TRBJ1-6
clone_size: NA
d_call: NA
v_call: TRBV10-3
cdr3_aa: CAISPGGAPRPLHF
cdr3_nt: TGTGCCATTAGTCCGGGAGGGGCCCCAAGACCCCTCCACTTT